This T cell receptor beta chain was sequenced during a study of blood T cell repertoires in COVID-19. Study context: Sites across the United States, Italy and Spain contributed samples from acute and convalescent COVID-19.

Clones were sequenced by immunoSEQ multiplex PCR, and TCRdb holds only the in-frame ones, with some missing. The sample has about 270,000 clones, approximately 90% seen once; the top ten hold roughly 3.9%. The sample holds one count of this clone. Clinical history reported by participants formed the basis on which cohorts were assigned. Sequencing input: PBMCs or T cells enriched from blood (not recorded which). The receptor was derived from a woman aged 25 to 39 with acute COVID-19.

CDR3 loop: CATSTGRASYEQYF. The CDR3 DNA reads TGTGCCACCAGCACAGGGAGAGCCTCCTACGAGCAGTACTTC. The J gene is TRBJ2-7, the V gene TRBV24-1, with D possibly being TRBD1 (6 bases). The V end was cut by 7 bases, the J end by 0 bases, with 12 bases between. The CDR3 has 14 residues. From germline, CDR1 is KGHDR and CDR2 SFDVKD.